This T cell receptor (beta chain) was captured by sequencing in a study of cytomegalovirus exposure and HLA in healthy donors. Regarding the study as a whole: TRBV6-2, TRBV6-3 and other indistinguishable V segments were excluded. Rates of TCR association differed by HLA locus in a later analysis, with DRB1 highest and HLA-C lowest.

The PCR contained 60 Vbeta and 13 Jbeta primers. Using immunoSEQ multiplex PCR, the repertoire was profiled, and TCRdb retains in-frame clones only, with some absent. In the table there are around 150,000 clones, 70% to 80% of which are singletons. Comment on this clone: Its antigen is as yet unknown.

The V end lost 4 bases, the J end lost 1 base, and 10 bases lay between the germline ends. The germline CDR1 and CDR2 sequences are SQVTM and ANQGSEA. CDR3 length: 13 amino acids. The receptor comes from a woman between 40 and 50 years old in good health and CMV-seronegative. Material: PBMCs. The chain is built from TRBV29-1 and TRBJ2-5; D is unclear. Here the CDR3 reads CSVVYTTQETQYF. In nucleotides, the CDR3 is TGCAGCGTTGTATACACCACCCAAGAGACCCAGTACTTC. The entire variable domain, with the rest obtained from reference TRBV29-1 and TRBJ2-5, is as follows: SAVISQKPSRDICQRGTSLTIQCQVDSQVTMMFWYRQQPGQSLTLIATANQGSEATYESGFVIDKFPISRPNLTFSTLTVSNMSPEDSSIYLCSVVYTTQETQYFGPGTRLLVL.